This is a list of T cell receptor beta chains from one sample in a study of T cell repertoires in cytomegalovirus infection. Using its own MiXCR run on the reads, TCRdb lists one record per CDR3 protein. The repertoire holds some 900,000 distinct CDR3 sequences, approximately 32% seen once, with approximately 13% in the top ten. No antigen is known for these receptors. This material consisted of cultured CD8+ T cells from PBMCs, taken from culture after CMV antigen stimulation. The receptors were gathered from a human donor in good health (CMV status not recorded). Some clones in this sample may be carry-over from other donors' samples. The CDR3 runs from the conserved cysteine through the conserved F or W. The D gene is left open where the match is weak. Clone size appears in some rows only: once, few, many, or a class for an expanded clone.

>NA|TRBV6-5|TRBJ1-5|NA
CASSYDGGGQPQHF
TGTGCCAGCAGTTACGATGGGGGAGGTCAGCCCCAGCATTTT
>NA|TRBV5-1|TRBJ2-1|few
CASSSSGAEQFF
TGCGCCAGCAGCTCAAGTGGGGCCGAGCAGTTCTTC
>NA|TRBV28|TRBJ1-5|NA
CASSLISGTSPNQPQHF
TGTGCCAGCAGTTTAATTTCGGGGACCTCGCCCAATCAGCCCCAGCATTTT
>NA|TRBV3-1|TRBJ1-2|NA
CASSHELTGTGGYTF
TGTGCCAGCAGCCACGAACTTACAGGGACGGGAGGCTACACCTTC
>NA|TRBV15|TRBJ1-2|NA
CATSRRLNSNYGYTF
TGTGCCACCAGCAGAAGGTTAAATTCTAACTATGGCTACACCTTC
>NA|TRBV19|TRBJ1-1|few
CASKRGLNTEAFF
TGTGCCAGTAAGAGGGGGTTGAACACTGAAGCTTTCTTT
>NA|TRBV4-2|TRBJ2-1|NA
CTSSHGDEQFF
TGTACCAGCAGCCATGGGGATGAGCAGTTCTTC
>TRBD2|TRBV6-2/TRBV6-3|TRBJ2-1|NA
CASWGGGAFSYNEQFF
TGTGCCAGCTGGGGCGGGGGGGCCTTCTCCTACAATGAGCAGTTCTTC
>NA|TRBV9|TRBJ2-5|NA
CASSVEGDQETQYF
TGTGCCAGCAGCGTAGAGGGGGACCAAGAGACCCAGTACTTC
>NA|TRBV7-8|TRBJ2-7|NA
CASSLDLQQGNEQYF
TGTGCCAGCAGCTTAGATTTACAGCAAGGCAACGAGCAGTACTTC
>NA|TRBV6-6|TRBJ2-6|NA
CASSYSRASSGANVLTF
TGTGCCAGCAGTTACTCCAGGGCCTCCTCTGGGGCCAACGTCCTGACTTTC
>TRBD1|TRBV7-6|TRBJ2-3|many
CASSRGQLLDTQYF
TGTGCCAGCAGCCGGGGACAGCTCTTAGATACGCAGTATTTT
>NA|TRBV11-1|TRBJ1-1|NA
CASSLVPVGAEAFF
TGTGCCAGCAGCTTAGTCCCGGTGGGGGCCGAAGCTTTCTTT
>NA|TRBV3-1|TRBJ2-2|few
CASSLPRVPNTGELFF
TGTGCCAGCAGCCTCCCTAGGGTCCCGAACACCGGGGAGCTGTTTTTT
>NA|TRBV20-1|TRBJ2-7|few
CSAPGGRTGVEQYF
TGCAGTGCCCCGGGGGGGCGGACAGGGGTCGAGCAGTACTTC
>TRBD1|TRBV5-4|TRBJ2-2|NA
CASSPPGQGSGELVF
TGTGCCAGCAGCCCTCCGGGACAGGGGTCCGGGGAGCTGGTTTTT
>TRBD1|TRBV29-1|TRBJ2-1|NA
CSARGQGRNNEQFF
TGCAGCGCCAGGGGACAGGGGAGAAACAATGAGCAGTTCTTC
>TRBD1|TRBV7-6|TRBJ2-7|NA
CASSLETGEPYEQYF
TGTGCCAGCAGCTTAGAAACAGGGGAACCCTACGAGCAGTACTTC
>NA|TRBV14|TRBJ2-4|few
CASSQGGRVPLNIQYF
TGTGCCAGCAGCCAAGGGGGTAGGGTCCCTCTAAACATTCAGTACTTC
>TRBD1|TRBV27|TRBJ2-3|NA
CASSPGQSSDTQYF
TGTGCCAGCAGCCCGGGACAGAGCTCGGATACGCAGTATTTT
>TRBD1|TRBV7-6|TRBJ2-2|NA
CASSLNRGPGELFF
TGTGCCAGCAGCCTCAACAGGGGACCCGGGGAGCTGTTTTTT
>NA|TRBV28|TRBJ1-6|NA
CASSPRHESRSPLHF
TGTGCCAGCAGTCCACGCCACGAGTCCAGGTCACCCCTCCACTTT
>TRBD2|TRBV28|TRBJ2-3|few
CASSLAPGGWSTDTQYF
TGTGCCAGCAGCTTAGCCCCCGGGGGGTGGAGCACAGATACGCAGTATTTT
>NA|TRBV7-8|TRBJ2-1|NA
CATLVNNEQFF
TGTGCCACCCTGGTGAACAATGAGCAGTTCTTC
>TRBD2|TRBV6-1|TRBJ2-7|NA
CASGSAGASYEQYF
TGTGCCAGCGGGTCAGCGGGGGCCTCCTACGAGCAGTACTTC
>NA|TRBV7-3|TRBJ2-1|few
CASSLRGRGTLYNEQFF
TGTGCCAGCAGCTTAAGGGGAAGGGGGACACTTTACAATGAGCAGTTCTTC
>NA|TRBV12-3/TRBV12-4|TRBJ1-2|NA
CASGLGHPLYGYTF
TGTGCCAGCGGTTTAGGACACCCCCTCTATGGCTACACCTTC
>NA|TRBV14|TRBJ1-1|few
CASSQESVKVEAFF
TGTGCCAGCAGCCAAGAGAGTGTCAAGGTTGAAGCTTTCTTT